The rows below give T cell receptor beta chains drawn from one sample of a study of response to subunit inactivated influenza vaccine. TCRdb itself ran the RT-PCR reads through MiXCR, one entry per CDR3 protein. The sample holds hundreds of thousands of distinct CDR3 sequences; 7.6% are singletons and the top ten take under 15%. The sequenced sample was PBMCs from blood, obtained roughly 24 months after vaccination. These receptors were taken from a man aged 50-75 years who received an inactivated influenza vaccine. Each CDR3 is given with its conserved first and last residue. The order of the fields is V gene, J gene, D gene, clone size, CDR3 DNA, CDR3 protein. D genes are given only for firm matches. Only some rows state a clone size, as once, few, many or a class for expanded clones.

TRBV20-1	TRBJ1-1	.	.	TGCAGTGCTAGGGGAGGGCCCCTGAACACTGAAGCTTTCTTT	CSARGGPLNTEAFF
TRBV6-1	TRBJ1-5	.	.	TGTGCCAGCAGGGGTGAGGCTGGGCAGCCCCAGCATTTT	CASRGEAGQPQHF
TRBV12-3/TRBV12-4	TRBJ2-1	.	few	TGTGCCAGCCGAACTAGGGACGATGAGCAGTTCTTC	CASRTRDDEQFF
TRBV7-3	TRBJ2-6	TRBD1	.	TGTGCCAGCAGCACACCAGCCGGGACAGGGGCTGGGGCCAAAGTCCTGACTTTC	CASSTPAGTGAGAKVLTF
TRBV20-1	TRBJ2-1	TRBD2	few	TGCAGTGCTAGACGATCCCTGGGCGGGGGTGAGCAGTTCTTC	CSARRSLGGGEQFF
TRBV6-1	TRBJ1-2	TRBD1	few	TGTGCCAGCATTCGGACAGGGGTGTTTGGCTACACCTTC	CASIRTGVFGYTF
TRBV28	TRBJ2-7	TRBD1	.	TGTGCCAGCACCCCGGGACAGGTGCTTTACGAGCAGTACTTC	CASTPGQVLYEQYF
TRBV11-2	TRBJ1-1	TRBD1	few	TGTGCCAGCAGCTTAGAGGGACAGGGGCGAGCTTTCTTT	CASSLEGQGRAFF
TRBV20-1	TRBJ1-5	.	few	TGCAGTGCTAGCGGGGGGGGCCATCAGCCCCAGCATTTT	CSASGGGHQPQHF
TRBV18	TRBJ1-2	TRBD1	many	TGTGCCAGCTCAGGACAGGATGGCTACACCTTC	CASSGQDGYTF
TRBV29-1	TRBJ2-3	.	many	TGCAGCGTTGAAGACGGGGTACGGGGTACGCAGTATTTT	CSVEDGVRGTQYF
TRBV20-1	TRBJ2-1	TRBD2	few	TGCAGTGCTAGAGAGCTAGGGACTAGCGGTTACAATGAGCAGTTCTTC	CSARELGTSGYNEQFF
TRBV19	TRBJ1-1	.	many	TGTGCCAGTAGTCCCCTCTGGGGGGACACTGAAGCTTTCTTT	CASSPLWGDTEAFF
TRBV20-1	TRBJ1-2	.	many	TGCAGTGCTCCCTCAGTAACCGCTAACTATGGCTACACCTTC	CSAPSVTANYGYTF
TRBV9	TRBJ1-3	TRBD1	few	TGTGCCAGCAGATCTACAGGGGAAAACACCATATATTTT	CASRSTGENTIYF
TRBV2	TRBJ2-3	.	many	TGTGCCACCATTACCACAGATACGCAGTATTTT	CATITTDTQYF
TRBV27	TRBJ2-7	.	few	TGTGCCAGCAGCCCCACAAGGATCAGGCTGGTCTACGAGCAGTACTTC	CASSPTRIRLVYEQYF
TRBV29-1	TRBJ1-2	TRBD1	.	TGCAGCGTTGAAGTGACAGGGGCCATAGATCGCTACACCTTC	CSVEVTGAIDRYTF
TRBV7-2	TRBJ2-5	TRBD2	many	TGTGCCAGCAGCTTAGTAATAGCGGGAGGAGAGACCCAGTACTTC	CASSLVIAGGETQYF
TRBV7-2	TRBJ2-1	TRBD1	many	TGTGCCAGCAGCTTAGGAGGGACAGGAGATAATGAGCAGTTCTTC	CASSLGGTGDNEQFF
TRBV20-1	TRBJ2-1	.	many	TGCAGTGCTAGAGGTCCAGCCCCCTACAATGAGCAGTTCTTC	CSARGPAPYNEQFF
TRBV12-3/TRBV12-4	TRBJ2-7	TRBD1	few	TGTGCCAGCAGTACGGACAGGGGAGGCTCCTACGAGCAGTACTTC	CASSTDRGGSYEQYF
TRBV7-2	TRBJ2-5	.	many	TGTGCCAGCAGCTTAGCCACAGCCCCGAGGGAGACCCAGTACTTC	CASSLATAPRETQYF
TRBV3-1	TRBJ1-1	.	many	TGTGCCAGCAGCCAAGGTACGTTAATCACTGAAGCTTTCTTT	CASSQGTLITEAFF
TRBV6-1	TRBJ2-7	TRBD1	.	TGTGCCAGCAGTGAATATGAGCTTGACAGGGTCGTGGCCTACGAGCAGTACTTC	CASSEYELDRVVAYEQYF
TRBV6-1	TRBJ2-1	.	.	TGTGCCAGCAGTGGTGGTGCGGCAAGCTACTACAATGAGCAGTTCTTC	CASSGGAASYYNEQFF
TRBV5-5	TRBJ2-1	TRBD1	.	TGTGCCAGCAGCGTTAGCCGGGACAGGCGATACAATGAGCAGTTCTTC	CASSVSRDRRYNEQFF
TRBV24-1	TRBJ2-7	TRBD1	few	TGTGCCACCAGTGACGACAGGGTGAACGAGCAGTACTTC	CATSDDRVNEQYF
TRBV29-1	TRBJ2-7	.	many	TGCAGCGTTGAAAAAGGGGTTGAGCAGTACTTC	CSVEKGVEQYF